This record covers a single T cell receptor (beta chain). Its matching antigen is unknown. These data originate in a study of OX40 agonist ivuxolimab in advanced cancers. Sequenced by immunoSEQ multiplex PCR; TCRdb stores in-frame clones only, minus some. The data show 90,000 to 100,000 clones, more than 85% seen once. Study-level results: Doses of 0.1 to 3.0 mg/kg were accompanied by clonal expansion of CD4+ and CD8+ blood T cells by week 6. On average, a greater number of expanded clones characterised CD8+ T cells relative to CD4+.

CDR3 length: 16 amino acids. Germline values: CDR1 MNHEY, CDR2 SVGAGI. Between the trimmed V and J ends, which lost 2 bases and 7 bases, there was a span of 20 bases. The sequenced sample was CD4+ or CD8+ T cells sorted from blood, obtained in a trial of the OX40 agonist ivuxolimab. V is TRBV6-5 and J is TRBJ2-5, with D perhaps given as TRBD1 or TRBD2 (6 bases each). This receptor was taken from an adult with an advanced solid tumor such as melanoma, head and neck, liver or kidney cancer. CDR3 sequence (DNA): TGTGCCAGCAGTTACCAGGGGACTCTGGGAGGTGGGACCCAGTACTTC. Its protein product is CASSYQGTLGGGTQYF.